This T cell receptor (beta chain) was captured by sequencing in a study of shared clonotypes between healthy human individuals (dated by TCRdb to about 2020). Looking at the study overall: A couple of women and a few men aged 18 to 49 years were included in the cohort. For each donor, CD4 naive and CD4 memory were each run on three plates, CD8 naive on two plates, and CD8 memory on one plate. To estimate repertoire size and how much clonotype sharing occurs between individuals, the study deeply sequenced the blood TCR repertoires of roughly 5 healthy adults. Different laboratories and diverse techniques were used to prepare libraries and sequence TCR repertoires, to increase sequencing depth and limit assay-specific biases. Between about 0.8 and 9 billion PBMCs per donor were obtained by leukapheresis.

Including cysteine and phenylalanine, the CDR3 has 12 amino acids. Only the CDR3 part of the read is kept: 36 bases, read in frame from the first base. CDR1 SGHRS and CDR2 YFSETQ were looked up in the germline V gene. V was cut back by 0 bases and J by 14 bases, leaving a gap of 12 bases between them. Using the deep immunoSEQ assay, TCR CDR3 regions were amplified from genomic DNA by multiplex PCR. Extracted genomic DNA from each cell subset was distributed evenly across all wells of several immunoSEQ 96-well plates, and each plate was treated as a replicate. For sorted subsets, about 200 ng genomic DNA, equal to about 30,000 T cell genomes, was loaded into each replicate PCR. Purified libraries were measured with a Qubit 3.0 fluorometer, size-checked on a Bioanalyzer 2100, and measured again with the KAPA Library Quantification kit. Every immunoSEQ 96-well plate was sequenced on a separate single-read 150-cycle Illumina NextSeq 550 flow cell. Under the source paper's analysis protocol: Because only junctional sequences without quality scores were contained in the immunoSEQ output, filtering matching that applied to full-length reads could not be performed. Sequences were annotated with PyIR, a Python wrapper for IgBLAST v1.9, using IMGT germline references to assign V/J genes and CDR3. Reads with weak V/J assignments (E-value above 1e-6), missing CDR3, stop codons, out-of-frame junctions, or ambiguous translated residues were removed. V3J clonotypes were defined as sequences sharing an identical inferred V gene, J gene, and CDR3 amino acid sequence. Percentage overlap between repertoires was computed as shared unique clonotypes divided by the size of the smaller repertoire. Richness of each repertoire was evaluated using RTK rarefaction, the Chao1 estimator, and Recon v2.1 estimates of unobserved clonotypes. Generation probabilities for all TCRbeta clonotypes obtained by the gDNA method from several donors were computed using OLGA. TCRdb took over this immuneACCESS table, retaining in-frame rearrangements with V and J assigned. Such tables are incomplete; in checked studies, under half of the missing clones stem from an unresolved V gene, and the remainder is unexplained. Clone size and V and J calls were adopted from that table, with D and trimming inferred from the DNA. In this sample the table shows over 950,000 clones, approximately 80% of which occur a single time. The ten largest clones take up more than 0.85% of the sample.

The donors were healthy, HIV-negative adults with no recently reported acute infections or vaccinations. All donors were Caucasian adults living in Nashville, Tennessee, USA. Magnetic negative selection was used to enrich CD4+ T cells, after which naive cells were positively selected on CD45RA and the negative fraction became the memory subset. After blood collection by leukapheresis, PBMCs were isolated using Ficoll-Histopaque density gradient centrifugation and then cryopreserved in the vapor phase of liquid nitrogen. Purity and quantity of every magnetically sorted T cell population were checked by analytical flow cytometry. Genomic DNA was isolated from each sorted fraction and quantified by UV absorbance on a Nanodrop 2000c. The paper as a whole reports these results and caveats: The genetic and exposure-history diversity represented was limited by the small number of donors. Larger estimated clonotype richness was generally found for naive subsets than for memory subsets. Compared with non-shared clonotypes, the clonotypes found in all four sorted-subset donors had higher generation probabilities. Pairwise subsampling led to the expectation that sequencing depth would affect the degree of clonotype sharing among donors. Approximately 5% of naive CD4, around 3.5% of naive CD8, about 2.1% of memory CD4, and around 0.42% of memory CD8 clonotypes were shared across several donors. Even with the large sequencing depth, rarefaction of the sorted-subset datasets indicated that sequencing was incomplete. Sampling was restricted to blood, and TCR repertoires in tissues likely differ from the TCR repertoires found in blood.

As for this clone: Its target antigen remains unknown. No base qualities exist here, and no much larger clone lies one base off it.

Material for sequencing was memory CD4+ T cells from PBMCs. The sample's cell subset or site label, in plain terms: CD45RA-negative fraction. The sequence joins TRBV5-1 to TRBJ2-1, with an unclear D gene assignment. This clonotype was obtained from a man aged 18 to 35 in good health. Some clones in this sample may be carry-over from other donors' samples. The CDR3 in this case is CASSLDTRVKFF. At the DNA level, the sequence is TGCGCCAGCAGCTTGGATACCCGGGTAAAGTTCTTC.